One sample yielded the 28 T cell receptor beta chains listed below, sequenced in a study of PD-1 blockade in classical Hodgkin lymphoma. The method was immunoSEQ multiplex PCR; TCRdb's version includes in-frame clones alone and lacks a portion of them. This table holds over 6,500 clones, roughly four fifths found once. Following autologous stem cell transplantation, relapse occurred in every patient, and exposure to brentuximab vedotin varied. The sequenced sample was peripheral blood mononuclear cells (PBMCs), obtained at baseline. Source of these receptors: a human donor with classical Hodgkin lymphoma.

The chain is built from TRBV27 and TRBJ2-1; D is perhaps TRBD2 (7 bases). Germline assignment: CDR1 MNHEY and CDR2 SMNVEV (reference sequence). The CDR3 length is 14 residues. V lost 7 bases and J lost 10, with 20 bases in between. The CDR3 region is CASMSGMTGAEQFF. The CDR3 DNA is TGTGCCAGCATGAGCGGGATGACGGGGGCGGAGCAGTTCTTC.

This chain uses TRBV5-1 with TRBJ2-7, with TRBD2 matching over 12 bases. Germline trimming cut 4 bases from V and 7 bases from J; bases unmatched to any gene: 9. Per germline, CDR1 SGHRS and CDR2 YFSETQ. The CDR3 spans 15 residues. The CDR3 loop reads CASSVEGLAGREQYF. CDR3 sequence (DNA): TGCGCCAGCAGCGTAGAAGGACTAGCGGGAAGGGAGCAGTACTTC.

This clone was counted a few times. The CDR3 nucleotides read TGTGCCAGCACCATGGACAGGGCGAACACTGAAGCTTTCTTT. Translation: CASTMDRANTEAFF. The J gene is TRBJ1-1, the V gene TRBV7-9; 8 nucleotides agree with TRBD1. The germline V gene has CDR1 SEHNR and CDR2 FQNEAQ (reference sequence). The V gene end was trimmed by 7 bases and the J gene end by 1 base; junction bases not matched to a gene: 5. The CDR3 runs to 14 residues.

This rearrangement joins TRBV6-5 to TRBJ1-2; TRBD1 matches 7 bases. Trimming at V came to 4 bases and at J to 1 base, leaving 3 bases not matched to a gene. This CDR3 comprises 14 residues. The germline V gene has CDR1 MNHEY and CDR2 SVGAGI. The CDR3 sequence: CASSSDRFNYGYTF. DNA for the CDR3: TGTGCCAGCAGTTCGGACAGGTTTAACTATGGCTACACCTTC.

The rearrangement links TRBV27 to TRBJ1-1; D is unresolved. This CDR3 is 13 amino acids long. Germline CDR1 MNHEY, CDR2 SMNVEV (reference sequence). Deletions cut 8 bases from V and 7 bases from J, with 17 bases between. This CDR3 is CASLDGGWGEAFF. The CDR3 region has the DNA TGTGCCAGCCTGGATGGAGGGTGGGGTGAAGCTTTCTTT.

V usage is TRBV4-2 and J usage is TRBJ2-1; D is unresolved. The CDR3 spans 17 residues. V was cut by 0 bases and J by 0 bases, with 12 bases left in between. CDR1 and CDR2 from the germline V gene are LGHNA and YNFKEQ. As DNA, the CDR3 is TGTGCCAGCAGCCAAGATAGGGCCCGGAGCTCCTACAATGAGCAGTTCTTC. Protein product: CASSQDRARSSYNEQFF.

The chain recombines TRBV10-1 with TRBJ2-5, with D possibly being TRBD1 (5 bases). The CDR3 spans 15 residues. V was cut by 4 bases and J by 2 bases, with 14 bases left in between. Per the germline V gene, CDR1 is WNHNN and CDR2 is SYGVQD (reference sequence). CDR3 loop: CASSARRGGQETQYF. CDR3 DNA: TGCGCCAGCAGTGCGCGAAGGGGCGGTCAAGAGACCCAGTACTTC.

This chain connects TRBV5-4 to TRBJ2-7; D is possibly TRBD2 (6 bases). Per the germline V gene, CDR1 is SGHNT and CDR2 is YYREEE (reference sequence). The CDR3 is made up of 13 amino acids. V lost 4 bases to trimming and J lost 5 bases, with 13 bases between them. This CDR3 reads CASSIYGEDEQYF. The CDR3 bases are TGTGCCAGCAGCATCTACGGGGAGGACGAGCAGTACTTC.

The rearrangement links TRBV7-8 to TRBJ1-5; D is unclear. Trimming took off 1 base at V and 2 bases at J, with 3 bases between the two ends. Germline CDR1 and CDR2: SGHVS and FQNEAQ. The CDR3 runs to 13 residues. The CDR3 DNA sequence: TGTGCCAGCAGCTTAGGGCGCAATCAGCCCCAGCATTTT. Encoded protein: CASSLGRNQPQHF.

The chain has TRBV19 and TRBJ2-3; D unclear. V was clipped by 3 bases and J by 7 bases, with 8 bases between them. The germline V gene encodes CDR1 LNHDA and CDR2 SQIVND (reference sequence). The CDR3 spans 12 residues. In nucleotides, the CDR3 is TGTGCCAGTAGTATGCGGTCCCATACGCAGTATTTT. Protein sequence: CASSMRSHTQYF. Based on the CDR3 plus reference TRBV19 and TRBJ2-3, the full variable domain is DGGITQSPKYLFRKEGQNVTLSCEQNLNHDAMYWYRQDPGQGLRLIYYSQIVNDFQKGDIAEGYSVSREKKESFPLTVTSAQKNPTAFYLCASSMRSHTQYFGPGTRLTVL.

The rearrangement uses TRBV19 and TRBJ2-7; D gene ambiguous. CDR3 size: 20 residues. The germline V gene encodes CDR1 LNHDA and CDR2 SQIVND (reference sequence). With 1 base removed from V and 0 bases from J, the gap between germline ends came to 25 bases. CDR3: CASSIVKVRRKLWSSYEQYF. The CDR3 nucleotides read TGTGCCAGTAGTATAGTGAAGGTTAGGAGAAAACTCTGGAGCTCCTACGAGCAGTACTTC.

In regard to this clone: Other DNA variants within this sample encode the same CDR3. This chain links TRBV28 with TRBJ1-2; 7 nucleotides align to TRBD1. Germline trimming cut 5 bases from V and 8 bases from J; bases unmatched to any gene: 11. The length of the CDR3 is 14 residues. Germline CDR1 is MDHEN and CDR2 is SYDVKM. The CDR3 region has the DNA TGTGCCAGCAGTCCTCCCACAGGGGCGATAGGCTACACCTTC. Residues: CASSPPTGAIGYTF.

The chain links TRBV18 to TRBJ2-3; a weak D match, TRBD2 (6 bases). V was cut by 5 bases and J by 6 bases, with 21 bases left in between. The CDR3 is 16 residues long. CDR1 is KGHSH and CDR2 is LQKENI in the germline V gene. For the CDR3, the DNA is TGTGCCAGCTCATCTCTCCCGGGGAGGCAAGGGGATACGCAGTATTTT. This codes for CASSSLPGRQGDTQYF.

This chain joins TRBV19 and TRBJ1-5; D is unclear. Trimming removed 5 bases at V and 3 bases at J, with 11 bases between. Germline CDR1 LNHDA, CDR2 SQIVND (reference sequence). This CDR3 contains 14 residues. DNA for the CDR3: TGTGCCAGTAGTGGCAGGCCGGCCAATCAGCCCCAGCATTTT. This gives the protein CASSGRPANQPQHF.

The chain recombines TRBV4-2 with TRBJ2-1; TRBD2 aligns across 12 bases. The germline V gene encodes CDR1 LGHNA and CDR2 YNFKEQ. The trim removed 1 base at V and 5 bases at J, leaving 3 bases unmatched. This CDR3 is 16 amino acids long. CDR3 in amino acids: CASSQVGLAGNNEQFF. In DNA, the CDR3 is TGTGCCAGCAGCCAAGTCGGACTAGCGGGGAACAATGAGCAGTTCTTC.

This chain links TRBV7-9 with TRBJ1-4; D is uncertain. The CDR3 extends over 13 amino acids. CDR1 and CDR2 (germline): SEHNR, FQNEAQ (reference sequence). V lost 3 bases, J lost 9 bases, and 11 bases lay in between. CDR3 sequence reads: CASSFEERKKLFF. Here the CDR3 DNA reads TGTGCCAGCAGCTTTGAGGAGAGGAAAAAACTGTTTTTT.

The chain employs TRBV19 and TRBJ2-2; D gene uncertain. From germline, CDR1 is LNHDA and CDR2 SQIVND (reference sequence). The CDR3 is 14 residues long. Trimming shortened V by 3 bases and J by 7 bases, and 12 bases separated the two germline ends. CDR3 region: CASSMVVAGGELFF. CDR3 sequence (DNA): TGTGCCAGTAGTATGGTGGTAGCAGGCGGGGAGCTGTTTTTT.

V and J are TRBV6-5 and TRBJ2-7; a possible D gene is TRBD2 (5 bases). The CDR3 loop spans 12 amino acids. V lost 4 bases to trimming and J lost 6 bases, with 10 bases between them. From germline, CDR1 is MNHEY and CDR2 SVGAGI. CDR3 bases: TGTGCCAGCAGTTCTACTAGTACCGAGCAGTACTTC. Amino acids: CASSSTSTEQYF.

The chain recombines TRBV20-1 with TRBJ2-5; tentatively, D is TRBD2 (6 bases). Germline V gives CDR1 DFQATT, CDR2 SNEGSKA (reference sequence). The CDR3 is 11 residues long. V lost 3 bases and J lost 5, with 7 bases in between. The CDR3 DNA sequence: TGCAGTGCTAGGGAGGGGGAGACCCAGTACTTC. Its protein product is CSAREGETQYF.

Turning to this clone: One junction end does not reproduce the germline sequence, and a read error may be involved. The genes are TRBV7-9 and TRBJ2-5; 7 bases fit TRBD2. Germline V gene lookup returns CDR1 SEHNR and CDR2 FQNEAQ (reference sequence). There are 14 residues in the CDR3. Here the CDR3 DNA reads TGTGCCAGCAGCATAGCGGGCTTACAAGAGACCCAGTACTTC. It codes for CASSIAGLQETQYF.

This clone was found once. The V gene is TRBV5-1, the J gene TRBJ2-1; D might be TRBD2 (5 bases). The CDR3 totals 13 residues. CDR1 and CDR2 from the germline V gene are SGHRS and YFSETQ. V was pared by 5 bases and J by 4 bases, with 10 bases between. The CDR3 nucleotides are TGCGCCAGCAGGCTAGCTCGATACAATGAGCAGTTCTTC. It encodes CASRLARYNEQFF.

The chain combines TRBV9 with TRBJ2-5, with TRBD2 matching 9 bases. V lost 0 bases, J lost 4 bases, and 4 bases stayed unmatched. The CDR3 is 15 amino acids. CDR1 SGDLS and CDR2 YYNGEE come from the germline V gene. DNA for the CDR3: TGTGCCAGCAGCGTAGGGGTTAGCGGGGGAGAGACCCAGTACTTC. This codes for CASSVGVSGGETQYF. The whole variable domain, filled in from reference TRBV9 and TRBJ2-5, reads DSGVTQTPKHLITATGQRVTLRCSPRSGDLSVYWYQQSLDQGLQFLIQYYNGEERAKGNILERFSAQQFPDLHSELNLSSLELGDSALYFCASSVGVSGGETQYFGPGTRLLVL.

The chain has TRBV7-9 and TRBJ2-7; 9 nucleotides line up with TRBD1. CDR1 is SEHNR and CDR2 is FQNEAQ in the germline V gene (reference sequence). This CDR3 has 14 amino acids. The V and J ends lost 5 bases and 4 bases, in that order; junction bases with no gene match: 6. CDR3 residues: CASSPTGGGYEQYF. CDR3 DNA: TGTGCCAGCAGCCCCACAGGGGGCGGTTACGAGCAGTACTTC.

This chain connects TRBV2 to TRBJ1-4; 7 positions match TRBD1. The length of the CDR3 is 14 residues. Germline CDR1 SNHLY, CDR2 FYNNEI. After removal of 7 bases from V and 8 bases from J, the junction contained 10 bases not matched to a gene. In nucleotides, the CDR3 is TGTGCCAGCACCAGACAGGGACAAACCGAAAAACTGTTTTTT. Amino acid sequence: CASTRQGQTEKLFF.

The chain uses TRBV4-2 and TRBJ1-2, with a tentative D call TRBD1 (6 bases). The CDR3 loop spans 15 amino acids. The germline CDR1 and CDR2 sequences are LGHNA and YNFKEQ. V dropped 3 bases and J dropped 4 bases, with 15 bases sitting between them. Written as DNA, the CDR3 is TGTGCCAGCAGCCATCCCGGACAGCAGCTCTATGGCTACACCTTC. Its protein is CASSHPGQQLYGYTF.

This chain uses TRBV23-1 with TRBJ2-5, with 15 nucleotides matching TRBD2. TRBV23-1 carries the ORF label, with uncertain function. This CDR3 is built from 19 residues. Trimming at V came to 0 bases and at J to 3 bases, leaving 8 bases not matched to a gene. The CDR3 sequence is CASSQSGLGTSGRKETQYF. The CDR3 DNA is TGCGCCAGCAGTCAATCGGGACTCGGGACTAGCGGGAGGAAAGAGACCCAGTACTTC.

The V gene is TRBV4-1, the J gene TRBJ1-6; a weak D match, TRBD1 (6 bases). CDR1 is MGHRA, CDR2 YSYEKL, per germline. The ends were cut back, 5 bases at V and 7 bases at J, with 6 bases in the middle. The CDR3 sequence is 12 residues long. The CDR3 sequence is CASSDRNSPLHF. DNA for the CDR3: TGCGCCAGCAGCGACAGGAATTCACCCCTCCACTTT.

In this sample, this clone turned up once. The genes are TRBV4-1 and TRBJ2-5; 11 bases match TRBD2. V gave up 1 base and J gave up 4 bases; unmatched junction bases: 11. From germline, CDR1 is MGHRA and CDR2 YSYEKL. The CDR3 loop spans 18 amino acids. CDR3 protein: CASSQGLAGGPPLETQYF. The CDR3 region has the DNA TGCGCCAGCAGCCAAGGTTTAGCGGGAGGGCCTCCTCTAGAGACCCAGTACTTC.